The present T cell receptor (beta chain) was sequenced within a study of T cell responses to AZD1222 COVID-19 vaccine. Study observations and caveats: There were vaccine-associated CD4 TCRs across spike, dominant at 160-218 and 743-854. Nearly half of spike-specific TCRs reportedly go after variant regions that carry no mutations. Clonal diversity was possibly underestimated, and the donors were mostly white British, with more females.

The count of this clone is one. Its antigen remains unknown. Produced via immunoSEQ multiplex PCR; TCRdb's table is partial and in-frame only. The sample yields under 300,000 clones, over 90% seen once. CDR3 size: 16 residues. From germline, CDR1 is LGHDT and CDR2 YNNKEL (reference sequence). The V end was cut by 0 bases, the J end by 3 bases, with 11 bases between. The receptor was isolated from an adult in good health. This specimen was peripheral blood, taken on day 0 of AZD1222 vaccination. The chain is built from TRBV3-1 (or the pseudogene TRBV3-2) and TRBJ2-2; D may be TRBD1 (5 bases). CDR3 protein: CASSQERQFHTGELFF. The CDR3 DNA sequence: TGTGCCAGCAGCCAAGAACGACAGTTTCACACCGGGGAGCTGTTTTTT.